Below are 3 T cell receptor beta chains sequenced from a single sample in a study of Graves' ophthalmopathy and Graves' hyperthyroidism (dated by TCRdb to the late 2010s). TCRdb records Illumina HiSeq 2000 as the sequencer. For repertoire sequencing, the TCR beta CDR3 regions were amplified from RNA transcripts. The first round of RT-PCR was done with HTBI primers and the Qiagen OneStep RT-PCR kit, and was followed by a second round of multiplex PCR, then size selection and purification. The public reads were run again by TCRdb, first through fastp at Q25 and then through MiXCR, and only productive beta chains were kept. Every CDR3 protein is listed once, alongside the most common genes and DNA of its rows. Within this sample are around 1,200,000 distinct CDR3 sequences, with about 40% of them counted one time only. Together, the top ten hold roughly 11% of the sample. The sample was peripheral blood or thyroid tissue (not recorded which). These TCRs come from an adult man with Graves' hyperthyroidism.

This clonotype was seen more than once but under ten times. This CDR3 is CASSRPGQDYEQYF. The CDR3 DNA reads TGTGCCAGCAGCCGGCCGGGACAAGACTACGAGCAGTACTTC. This sequence joins TRBV5-6 and TRBJ2-7; D is possibly TRBD1 (6 bases). The germline V gene encodes CDR1 SGHDT and CDR2 YYEEEE. This CDR3 has 14 residues. Trimming left V 4 bases short and J 3 bases short, with 14 bases between.

V gene TRBV6-1 combines with J gene TRBJ1-2; D call uncertain. Trimming left V 2 bases short and J 3 bases short, with 10 bases between. From germline, CDR1 is MNHNS and CDR2 SASEGT. The CDR3 runs 14 residues. The CDR3 protein is CASSESPSDYGYTF. Written as DNA, the CDR3 is TGTGCCAGCAGTGAATCCCCATCAGACTATGGCTACACCTTC.

In the case of this clonotype: A read error may account for a junction end that differs from germline. The J gene is TRBJ1-1, the V gene TRBV19; D unresolved. Germline V gives CDR1 LNHDA, CDR2 SQIVND (reference sequence). The CDR3 runs to 15 residues. The CDR3 is CASKRSDLVNPEAFF. The CDR3 nucleotides are TGTGCCAGCAAGAGGTCAGACCTAGTGAACCCTGAAGCTTTCTTT.